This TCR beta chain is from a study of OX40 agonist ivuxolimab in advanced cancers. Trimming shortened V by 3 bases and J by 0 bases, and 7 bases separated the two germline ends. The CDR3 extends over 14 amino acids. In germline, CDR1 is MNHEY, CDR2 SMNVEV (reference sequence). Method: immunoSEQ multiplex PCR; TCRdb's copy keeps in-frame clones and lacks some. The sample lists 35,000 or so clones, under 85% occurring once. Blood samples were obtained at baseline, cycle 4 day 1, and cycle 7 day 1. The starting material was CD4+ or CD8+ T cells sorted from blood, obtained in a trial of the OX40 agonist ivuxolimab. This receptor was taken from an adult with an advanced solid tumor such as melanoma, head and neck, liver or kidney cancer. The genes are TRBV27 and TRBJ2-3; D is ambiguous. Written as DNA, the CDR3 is TGTGCCAGCAGTTTCGTGGATAGCACAGATACGCAGTATTTT. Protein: CASSFVDSTDTQYF.